This TCR beta chain was retrieved from a study of T cells in women clearing cervical HPV infection. Study in general: Case blood was drawn when the lesion was first found; control blood after infection became undetectable.

Sequencing used immunoSEQ multiplex PCR; TCRdb keeps in-frame clones, though not all of them. This repertoire includes roughly 12,000 clones. HPV was found by MY09/MY11 PCR and dot-blot genotyping. The germline V and J ends were trimmed by 4 bases and 0 bases, with 9 bases remaining between them. Germline V lookup: CDR1 MNHNS, CDR2 SASEGT. This CDR3 spans 14 amino acids. Worth noting for this clone: The DNA ends 3 residues before the CDR3 does, and the rest of the CDR3 is filled in from the germline J gene.

Sequencing was performed on blood buffy coat. The chain carries TRBV6-1 and TRBJ1-2; D ambiguous. The clonotype comes from a woman between 18 and 70 years old with a cervical HPV16 infection that either progressed to CIN3+ or cleared (not recorded which). The CDR3 region is CASSGAGSNYGYTF. The covered CDR3 bases are TGTGCCAGCAGTGGGGCAGGCTCTAACTATGGC.